Listed below are T cell receptor beta chains from one sample, sequenced in a study of molecular identifiers for immune sequencing clone quantification. TCRdb re-called the PCR reads through MiXCR, storing one row per CDR3 protein. The sample shows roughly 65,000 distinct CDR3 sequences, less than 20% of them seen only once. Sequenced: naive CD8+ T cells from blood, with Jurkat cell RNA spiked in. The receptors were gathered from a human donor in good health. Some libraries in this study had Jurkat cell RNA spiked in. Each CDR3 is given with its conserved first and last residue. The D gene is left open where the match is weak. A row's size may be missing; if present it is once, few, many or a size class.

v_gene	abundance	d_gene	j_gene	len	CDR3aa	CDR3nt
TRBV4-1	many	TRBD1	TRBJ2-7	15	CASSRGAGGIYEQYF	TGCGCCAGCAGCCGCGGCGCAGGGGGCATCTACGAGCAGTACTTC
TRBV12-3/TRBV12-4	.	.	TRBJ2-1	12	CASSLWKNEQFF	TGTGCCAGCAGTTTATGGAAGAATGAGCAGTTCTTC
TRBV28	.	.	TRBJ1-4	19	CASSSTTPGAALHHEELVF	TGTGCCAGCAGTTCAACCACCCCAGGGGCCGCGTTACATCATGAAGAATTGGTTTTT
TRBV10-2	many	.	TRBJ2-6	14	CASRDGSGANVLTF	TGCGCCAGCAGAGATGGATCTGGGGCCAACGTCCTGACTTTC
TRBV20-1	many	TRBD2	TRBJ2-7	15	CSASFPAGLLYEQYF	TGCAGTGCTAGTTTTCCAGCGGGACTACTCTACGAGCAGTACTTC
TRBV7-2	many	.	TRBJ2-7	14	CASSFGVLSYEQYF	TGTGCCAGCAGCTTCGGAGTACTCTCCTACGAGCAGTACTTC
TRBV27	.	.	TRBJ2-3	13	CTSSLSATDTQYF	TGTACCAGCAGTCTCTCCGCGACAGATACGCAGTATTTT
TRBV29-1	medium-sized	.	TRBJ2-7	14	CSVEGKPEIGEQYF	TGCAGCGTTGAAGGTAAACCTGAGATCGGGGAGCAGTACTTC
TRBV6-6	many	TRBD2	TRBJ2-1	15	CASSVKSGTYNEQFF	TGTGCCAGCAGTGTCAAAAGCGGGACCTACAATGAGCAGTTCTTC
TRBV7-6	.	.	TRBJ1-4	13	CASATGTGEKLFF	TGTGCCAGCGCAACAGGGACGGGTGAAAAACTGTTTTTT
TRBV13	many	TRBD2	TRBJ2-3	15	CASSSPPGGRDTQYF	TGTGCCAGCAGCTCCCCCCCGGGGGGAAGGGATACGCAGTATTTT
TRBV6-6	many	.	TRBJ2-7	12	CASTPDLYEQYF	TGTGCCAGCACCCCGGACCTGTACGAGCAGTACTTC
TRBV28	many	TRBD2	TRBJ2-2	15	CASSWTSGSTGELFF	TGTGCCAGCAGTTGGACTAGCGGGAGCACCGGGGAGCTGTTTTTT
TRBV6-1	many	TRBD2	TRBJ2-1	17	CASSEAPLAASYNEQFF	TGTGCCAGCAGTGAAGCCCCACTAGCGGCCTCCTACAATGAGCAGTTCTTC
TRBV30	few	TRBD2	TRBJ2-1	14	CAGEAGGFRDEQFF	TGTGCCGGGGAAGCGGGAGGGTTTAGGGATGAGCAGTTCTTC
TRBV3-2	.	.	TRBJ2-1	17	CASSQDPGREGADEQFF	TGTGCCAGCAGCCAAGATCCTGGGCGGGAGGGTGCCGATGAGCAGTTCTTC
TRBV4-2	few	TRBD2	TRBJ2-3	19	CASSQVEAGGLISTDTQYF	TGTGCCAGCAGCCAAGTAGAAGCGGGGGGGCTCATAAGCACAGATACGCAGTATTTT
TRBV4-2	many	.	TRBJ2-7	14	CASSPPGLSYEQYF	TGTGCCAGCAGCCCCCCAGGACTATCCTACGAGCAGTACTTC
TRBV20-1	.	.	TRBJ1-5	16	CSARDRGQGLNQPQHF	TGCAGTGCTAGAGATCGTGGTCAGGGGCTCAATCAGCCCCAGCATTTT
TRBV6-5	many	.	TRBJ2-5	14	CASSYGTLQETQYF	TGTGCCAGCAGTTACGGGACCCTCCAAGAGACCCAGTACTTC
TRBV29-1	many	TRBD1	TRBJ2-7	13	CSVLGQGRGEQYF	TGCAGCGTTCTGGGACAGGGACGGGGCGAGCAGTACTTC
TRBV7-9	many	.	TRBJ2-6	20	CASSPSNVRAVFSGANVLTF	TGTGCCAGCAGCCCCTCAAACGTTAGGGCAGTTTTCTCTGGGGCCAACGTCCTGACTTTC
TRBV27	.	.	TRBJ1-2	14	CASSAISTEYGYTF	TGTGCCAGCAGTGCCATATCGACAGAGTATGGCTACACCTTC
TRBV6-5	many	.	TRBJ2-2	17	CASSYSPSSEVSGELFF	TGTGCCAGCAGTTACAGCCCTTCCAGCGAAGTCTCCGGGGAGCTGTTTTTT
TRBV4-1	.	TRBD2	TRBJ2-1	16	CASSPRLAGDLGEQFF	TGCGCCAGCAGCCCCCGACTAGCGGGAGATTTGGGTGAGCAGTTCTTC
TRBV14	many	TRBD2	TRBJ2-1	16	CASSSGLAGLHNEQFF	TGTGCCAGCAGCTCGGGACTAGCGGGACTGCACAATGAGCAGTTCTTC
TRBV13	many	.	TRBJ2-1	11	CASSTSGEQFF	TGTGCCAGCAGTACAAGCGGTGAGCAGTTCTTC
TRBV20-1	few	.	TRBJ2-7	16	CSARDISGVLSYEQYF	TGCAGTGCTAGAGATATTTCAGGAGTACTCTCCTACGAGCAGTACTTC
TRBV7-9	many	.	TRBJ1-1	15	CASTQTARSGTEAFF	TGTGCCAGCACCCAGACAGCCCGCTCTGGCACTGAAGCTTTCTTT
TRBV28	many	TRBD2	TRBJ2-3	13	CASSMGLSDTQYF	TGTGCCAGCAGTATGGGACTATCAGATACGCAGTATTTT
TRBV10-3	.	TRBD2	TRBJ2-2	16	CAISDSGLAGTGELFF	TGTGCCATCAGTGATTCCGGACTAGCGGGAACCGGGGAGCTGTTTTTT
TRBV28	many	TRBD1	TRBJ2-7	15	CAITRPGQGSYEQYF	TGTGCCATTACGAGACCGGGACAGGGGTCCTACGAGCAGTACTTC
TRBV20-1	.	.	TRBJ1-6	17	CSAKFGHRSSYNSPLHF	TGCAGTGCTAAGTTCGGTCACCGAAGCTCCTATAATTCACCCCTCCACTTT
TRBV7-2	many	.	TRBJ1-5	16	CASSLTHGYSNQPQHF	TGTGCCAGCAGCCTAACTCACGGATATAGCAATCAGCCCCAGCATTTT
TRBV6-6	.	.	TRBJ2-7	14	CASNGGIDPYEQYF	TGTGCCAGCAATGGGGGGATCGACCCCTACGAGCAGTACTTC
TRBV27	.	.	TRBJ2-1	15	CASSFPGQTYNEQFF	TGTGCCAGCAGTTTTCCGGGGCAAACATACAATGAGCAGTTCTTC
TRBV21-1	many	.	TRBJ1-6	17	CASSENRPKNDNSPLHF	TGTGCCAGCAGCGAAAACAGACCAAAAAACGATAATTCACCCCTCCACTTT
TRBV7-9	many	.	TRBJ2-6	18	CASSLEGFDSSGANVLTF	TGTGCCAGCAGCTTAGAAGGATTTGACAGCTCTGGGGCCAACGTCCTGACTTTC
TRBV12-5	many	.	TRBJ2-5	11	CASGLDPPSYF	TGTGCTAGTGGTTTGGACCCCCCCTCGTACTTC
TRBV4-3	few	.	TRBJ2-1	17	CASSQDGGSGIYNEQFF	TGCGCCAGCAGCCAAGATGGCGGTAGCGGCATATACAATGAGCAGTTCTTC
TRBV4-2	.	TRBD1	TRBJ2-1	16	CASSQGEQGAQSEQFF	TGTGCCAGCAGCCAAGGTGAACAGGGGGCACAGAGTGAGCAGTTCTTC